The clone carrying this T cell receptor beta chain has more than one count but fewer than ten. This sample was included in a study of blood T cells in healthy people across ages. The second PCR ran about 7 to 12 cycles with a sample-barcoded 5' primer and J-beta primers. One entry per CDR3 protein, called by TCRdb with MiXCR from the 5' RACE reads. The table lists 1.5 million or so distinct CDR3 sequences, approximately 43% of them singletons, with less than 5% in the top ten. The germline V gene has CDR1 SEHNR and CDR2 FQNEAQ (reference sequence). V shed 5 bases, J shed 4 bases, and the junction held 7 bases outside the gene matches. The CDR3 contains 15 residues.

The rearrangement joins TRBV7-9 to TRBJ2-7; 11 bases line up with TRBD2. The origin of this receptor is a woman under 30 in good health. The sample was blood. The CDR3 nucleotides read TGTGCCAGCAGCGCCACTAGCGGGAGAGGGTACGAGCAGTACTTC. This codes for CASSATSGRGYEQYF.